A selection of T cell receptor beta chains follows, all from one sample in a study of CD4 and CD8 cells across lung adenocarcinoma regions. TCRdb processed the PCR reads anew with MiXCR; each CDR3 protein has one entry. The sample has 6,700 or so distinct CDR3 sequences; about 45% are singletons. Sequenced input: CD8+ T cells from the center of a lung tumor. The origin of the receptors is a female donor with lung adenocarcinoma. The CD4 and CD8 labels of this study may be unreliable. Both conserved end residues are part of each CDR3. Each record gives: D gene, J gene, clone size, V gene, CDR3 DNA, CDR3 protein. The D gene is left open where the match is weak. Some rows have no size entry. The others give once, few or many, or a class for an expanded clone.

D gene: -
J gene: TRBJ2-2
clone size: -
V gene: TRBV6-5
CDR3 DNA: TGTGCCAGCAGTTACTCGGCGGGGGCCTTGGCTGTGAGCACCGGGGCGCTGTATTTT
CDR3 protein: CASSYSAGALAVSTGALYF

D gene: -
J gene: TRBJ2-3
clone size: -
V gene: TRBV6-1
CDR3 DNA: TGTGTCAGCAGGGGGGTCGGGGACCGTAGCCCAGATACGCAGTATTTT
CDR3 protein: CVSRGVGDRSPDTQYF

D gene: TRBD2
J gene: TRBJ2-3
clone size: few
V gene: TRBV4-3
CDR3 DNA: TGCGCCAGCAGCCCTAGGACTAGCGGGAATAGAGATACGCAGTATTTT
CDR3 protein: CASSPRTSGNRDTQYF

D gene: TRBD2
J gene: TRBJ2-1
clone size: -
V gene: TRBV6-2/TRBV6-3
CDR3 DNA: TGTGCCAGCAGTTACTCACTAGCGGGAGGCACTGAGCAGTTCTTC
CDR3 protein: CASSYSLAGGTEQFF

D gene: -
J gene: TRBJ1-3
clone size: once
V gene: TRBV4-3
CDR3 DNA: TGCGCCAGCAGCCGAATAAGCGGAAACACCATATATTTT
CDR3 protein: CASSRISGNTIYF

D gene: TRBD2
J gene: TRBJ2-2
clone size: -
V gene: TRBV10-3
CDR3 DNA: TGTGCCACCGGGCGGGGGGAGAGCACAGGTGCGCTGTTTTTT
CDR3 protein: CATGRGESTGALFF

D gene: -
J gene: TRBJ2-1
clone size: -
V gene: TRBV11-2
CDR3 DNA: TGTGCCGGCAGCTTCGGGGGCCGTCCCGTAGATACGCAGTATTTC
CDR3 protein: CAGSFGGRPVDTQYF

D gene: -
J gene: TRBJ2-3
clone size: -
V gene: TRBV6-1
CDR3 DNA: TGTGCCAGCAGGGAGCTCGGGGCTGAGAGCACCGATGCGCAGTATTTT
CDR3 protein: CASRELGAESTDAQYF

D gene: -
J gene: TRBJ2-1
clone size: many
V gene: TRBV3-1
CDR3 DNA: TGTGCCAGCAGCCAAGATCGAATAGGGGAGCAGTTCTTC
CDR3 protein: CASSQDRIGEQFF

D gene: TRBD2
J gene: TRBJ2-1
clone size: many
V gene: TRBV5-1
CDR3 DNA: TGCGCCAGCAGCGGTGGGACTAGCGGGAGCTCCTACAATGAGCAGTTCTTC
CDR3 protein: CASSGGTSGSSYNEQFF

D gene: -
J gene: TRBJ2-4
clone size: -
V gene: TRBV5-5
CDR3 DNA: TGTGCCAGCAGCTCGGGGCTGTGGGCCGTAGACACTCAGTACTTC
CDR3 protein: CASSSGLWAVDTQYF

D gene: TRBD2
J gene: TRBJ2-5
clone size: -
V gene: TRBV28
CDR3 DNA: TGTGCCAGCAGTAACGACTTAGCGGGAGGGGACAAGCAGTACTTC
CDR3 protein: CASSNDLAGGDKQYF

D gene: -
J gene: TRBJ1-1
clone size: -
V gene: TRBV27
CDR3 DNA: TGTGCCAGCAGGCCCCTCAGGATGAACACTGAAGCTTTCTTT
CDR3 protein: CASRPLRMNTEAFF

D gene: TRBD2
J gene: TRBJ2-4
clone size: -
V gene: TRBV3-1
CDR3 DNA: TGTGCCAGCAGCCAAGGTATGGGAGGGCTAGCCAAAAACATTCAGTACTTC
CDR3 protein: CASSQGMGGLAKNIQYF

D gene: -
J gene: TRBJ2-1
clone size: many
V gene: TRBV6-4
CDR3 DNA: TGTGCCAGCAGTGATGGGGATGGGGATGAGCAGTTCTTC
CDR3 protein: CASSDGDGDEQFF

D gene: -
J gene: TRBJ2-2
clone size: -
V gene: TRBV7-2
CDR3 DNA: TGTGCCAGCACCGTCACCGGGGAGCTGTTTTTT
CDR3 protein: CASTVTGELFF

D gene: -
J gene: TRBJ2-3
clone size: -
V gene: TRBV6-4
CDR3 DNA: TGTGCCAGCAGCGACTCTCCCCGGCCTGGCACAAATACGCAGTATTTC
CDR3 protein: CASSDSPRPGTNTQYF

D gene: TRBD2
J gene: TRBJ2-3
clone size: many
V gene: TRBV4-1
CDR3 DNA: TGCGCCAGCAGCCAGCAGACTAGCGTGGGCACAGATACGCAGTATTTT
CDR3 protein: CASSQQTSVGTDTQYF

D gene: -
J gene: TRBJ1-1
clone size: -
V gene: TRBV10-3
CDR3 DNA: TGTGCCATCCGATATGGGGGGGGATTCTTTTTGAACACTGAAGCTTTCTTT
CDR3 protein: CAIRYGGGFFLNTEAFF

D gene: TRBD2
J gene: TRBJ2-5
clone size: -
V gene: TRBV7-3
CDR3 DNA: TGTGCCGGCAGCGGGGGGGGAGGCCCAGAGACCCAGTACTTC
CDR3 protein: CAGSGGGGPETQYF

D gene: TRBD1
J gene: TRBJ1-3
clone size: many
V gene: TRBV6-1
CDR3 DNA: TGTGCCAGCAGAACCGGGACAGAACGTTCTGGAAACACCATATATTTT
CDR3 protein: CASRTGTERSGNTIYF

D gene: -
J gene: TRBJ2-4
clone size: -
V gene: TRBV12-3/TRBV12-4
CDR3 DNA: TGTGCGAGGATCGGGGGCGCCCCCCGGGATACGCAGTACTTC
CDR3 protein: CARIGGAPRDTQYF

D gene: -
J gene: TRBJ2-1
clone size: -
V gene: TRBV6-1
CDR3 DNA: TGTGCCAGCAGGTCAGGGCCGGCACTGAGCACCGATGCGCAGTTCTTC
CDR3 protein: CASRSGPALSTDAQFF

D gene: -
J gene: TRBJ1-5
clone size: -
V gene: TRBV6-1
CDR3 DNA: TGTGCCAGCAGTGAACAGGATCAGCCCCTGCACTTT
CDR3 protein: CASSEQDQPLHF

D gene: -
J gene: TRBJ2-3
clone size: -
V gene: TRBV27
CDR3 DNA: TGTGCCAGCAGTCCCTCTGCCACGAACACTCAGTACTTT
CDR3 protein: CASSPSATNTQYF

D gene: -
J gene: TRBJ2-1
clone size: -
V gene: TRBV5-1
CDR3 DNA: TGCGGCAGCACCGTTCCCTCCTACAATGAGCAGTTCTTC
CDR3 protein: CGSTVPSYNEQFF

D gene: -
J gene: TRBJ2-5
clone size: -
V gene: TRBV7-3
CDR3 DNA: TGTGCCAGCAGCTCGACAGCCGGGTCACAAGAGGAGCAGTACTTC
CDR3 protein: CASSSTAGSQEEQYF

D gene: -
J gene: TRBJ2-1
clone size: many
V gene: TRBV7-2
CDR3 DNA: TGTGCCAGCAGCTCAGGGTACCAAGAGACCCAGTTCTTC
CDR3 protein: CASSSGYQETQFF